The clone carrying this T cell receptor beta chain showed up just once. This CDR3 is 14 amino acids long. Per the germline V gene, CDR1 is SGHRS and CDR2 is YFSETQ. The V and J ends lost 2 bases and 5 bases, in that order; junction bases with no gene match: 3. This entry is derived from a study of blood T cell repertoires in COVID-19. In terms of age and location, participants ranged from roughly 18 to 100 years and lived in 24 US areas. Data came from immunoSEQ multiplex PCR; TCRdb stores just in-frame clones and leaves some out. This repertoire shows approximately 210,000 clones, 65% to 80% found once; its top ten account for around 17%.

The V call is TRBV5-1, the J call TRBJ1-4, with 7 positions matching TRBD1. The receptor comes from a woman aged 45-60 years with acute COVID-19. The sequenced material came from PBMCs or T cells enriched from blood (not recorded which). In DNA form, the CDR3 reads TGCGCCAGCAGCTTCGGGACAGCGAATGAAAAACTGTTTTTT. Translation gives CASSFGTANEKLFF.